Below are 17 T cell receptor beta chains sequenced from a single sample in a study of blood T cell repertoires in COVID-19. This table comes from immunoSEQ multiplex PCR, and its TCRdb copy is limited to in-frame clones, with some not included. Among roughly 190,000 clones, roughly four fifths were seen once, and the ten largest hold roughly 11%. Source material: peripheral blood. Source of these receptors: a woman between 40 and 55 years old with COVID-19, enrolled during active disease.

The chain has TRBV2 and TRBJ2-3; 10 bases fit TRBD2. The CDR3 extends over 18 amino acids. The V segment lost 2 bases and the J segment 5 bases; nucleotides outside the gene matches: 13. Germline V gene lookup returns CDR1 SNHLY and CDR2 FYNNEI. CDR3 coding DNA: TGTGCCAGCAGTGAAAGTGGGTGGCTAGCGGGGGAGGGAGATACGCAGTATTTT. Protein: CASSESGWLAGEGDTQYF.

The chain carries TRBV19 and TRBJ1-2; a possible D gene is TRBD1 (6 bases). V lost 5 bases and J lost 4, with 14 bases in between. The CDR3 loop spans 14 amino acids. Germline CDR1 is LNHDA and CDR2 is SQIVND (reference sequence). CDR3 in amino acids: CASSRGGSPYGYTF. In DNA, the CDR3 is TGTGCCAGTAGTCGGGGGGGCTCCCCCTATGGCTACACCTTC.

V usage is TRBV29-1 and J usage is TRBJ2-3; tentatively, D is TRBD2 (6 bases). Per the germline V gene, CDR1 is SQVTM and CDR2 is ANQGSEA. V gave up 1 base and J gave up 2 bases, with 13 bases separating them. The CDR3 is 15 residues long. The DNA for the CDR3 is TGCAGCGTTGAAGGCGGTAGCGGTCACACAGATACGCAGTATTTT. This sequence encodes CSVEGGSGHTDTQYF.

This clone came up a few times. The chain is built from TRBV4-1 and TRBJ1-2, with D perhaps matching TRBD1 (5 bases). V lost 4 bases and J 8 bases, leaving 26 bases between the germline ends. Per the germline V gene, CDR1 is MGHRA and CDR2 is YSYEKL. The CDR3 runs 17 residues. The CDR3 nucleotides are TGCGCCAGCAGCCTATCCCATACCGGTGGGGCAGGGATCGGCTACACCTTC. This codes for CASSLSHTGGAGIGYTF.

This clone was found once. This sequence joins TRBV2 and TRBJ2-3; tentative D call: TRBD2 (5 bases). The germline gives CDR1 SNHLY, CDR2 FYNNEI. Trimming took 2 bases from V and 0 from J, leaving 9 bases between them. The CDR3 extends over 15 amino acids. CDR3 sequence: CASSELGGSTDTQYF. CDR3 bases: TGTGCCAGCAGTGAATTGGGCGGGAGCACAGATACGCAGTATTTT. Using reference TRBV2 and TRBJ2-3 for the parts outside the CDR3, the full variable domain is EPEVTQTPSHQVTQMGQEVILRCVPISNHLYFYWYRQILGQKVEFLVSFYNNEISEKSEIFDDQFSVERPDGSNFTLKIRSTKLEDSAMYFCASSELGGSTDTQYFGPGTRLTVL.

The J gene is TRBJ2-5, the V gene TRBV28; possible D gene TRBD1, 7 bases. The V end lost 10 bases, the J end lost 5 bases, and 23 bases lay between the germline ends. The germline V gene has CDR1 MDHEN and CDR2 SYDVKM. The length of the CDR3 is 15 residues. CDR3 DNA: TGTGCCACCCAGTCGGGGGCACAGGGGATGGAGACCCAGTACTTC. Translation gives CATQSGAQGMETQYF.

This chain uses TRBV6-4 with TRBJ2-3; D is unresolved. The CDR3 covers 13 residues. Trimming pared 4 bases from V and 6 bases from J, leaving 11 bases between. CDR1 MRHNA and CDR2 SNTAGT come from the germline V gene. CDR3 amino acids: CASSARELDTQYF. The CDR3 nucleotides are TGTGCCAGCAGTGCCCGCGAGTTGGATACGCAGTATTTT.

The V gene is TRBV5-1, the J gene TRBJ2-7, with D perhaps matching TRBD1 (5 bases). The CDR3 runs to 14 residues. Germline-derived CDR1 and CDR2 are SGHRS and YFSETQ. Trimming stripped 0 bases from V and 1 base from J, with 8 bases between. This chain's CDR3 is CASSLDGQSYEQYF. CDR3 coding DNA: TGCGCCAGCAGCTTGGACGGACAATCCTACGAGCAGTACTTC.

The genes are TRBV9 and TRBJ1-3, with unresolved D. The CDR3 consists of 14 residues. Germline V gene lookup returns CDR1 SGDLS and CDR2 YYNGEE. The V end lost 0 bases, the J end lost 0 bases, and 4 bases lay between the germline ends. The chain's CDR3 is CASSVAFSGNTIYF. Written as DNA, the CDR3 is TGTGCCAGCAGCGTAGCCTTCTCTGGAAACACCATATATTTT.

The CDR3 here is CASSPAWGGVETQYF. The CDR3 DNA reads as TGTGCCAGCAGCCCCGCTTGGGGGGGCGTAGAGACCCAGTACTTC. The chain employs TRBV14 and TRBJ2-5; perhaps TRBD2 as D (7 bases). The CDR3 is 15 residues long. Germline V gene data show CDR1 as SGHDN and CDR2 as FVKESK. Trimming cost V 4 bases and J 4 bases, with 16 bases left between them.

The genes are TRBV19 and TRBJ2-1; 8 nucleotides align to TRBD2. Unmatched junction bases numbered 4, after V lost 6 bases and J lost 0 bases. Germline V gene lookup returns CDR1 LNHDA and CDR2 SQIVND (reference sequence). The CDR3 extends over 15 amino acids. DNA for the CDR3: TGTGCCAGTAGCCAAGCGGGAGTCTCCTACAATGAGCAGTTCTTC. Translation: CASSQAGVSYNEQFF.

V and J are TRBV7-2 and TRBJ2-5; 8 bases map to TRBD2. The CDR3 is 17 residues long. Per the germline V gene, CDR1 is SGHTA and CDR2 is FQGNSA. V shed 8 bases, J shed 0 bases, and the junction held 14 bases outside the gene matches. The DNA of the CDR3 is TGTGCCAGCTTGCTCAGCGGGGGCCCCCAGTACCAAGAGACCCAGTACTTC. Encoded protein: CASLLSGGPQYQETQYF. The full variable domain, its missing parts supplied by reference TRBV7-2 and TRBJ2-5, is GAGVSQSPSNKVTEKGKDVELRCDPISGHTALYWYRQSLGQGLEFLIYFQGNSAPDKSGLPSDRFSAERTGGSVSTLTIQRTQQEDSAVYLCASLLSGGPQYQETQYFGPGTRLLVL.

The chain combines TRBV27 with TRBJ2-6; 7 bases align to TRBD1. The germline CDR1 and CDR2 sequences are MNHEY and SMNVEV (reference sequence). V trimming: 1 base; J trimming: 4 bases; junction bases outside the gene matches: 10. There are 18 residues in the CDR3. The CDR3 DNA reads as TGTGCCAGCAGTTTATTCATTTCAACAGGGGTAGGGGCCAACGTCCTGACTTTC. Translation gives CASSLFISTGVGANVLTF. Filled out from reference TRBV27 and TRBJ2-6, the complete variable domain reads EAQVTQNPRYLITVTGKKLTVTCSQNMNHEYMSWYRQDPGLGLRQIYYSMNVEVTDKGDVPEGYKVSRKEKRNFPLILESPSPNQTSLYFCASSLFISTGVGANVLTFGAGSRLTVL.

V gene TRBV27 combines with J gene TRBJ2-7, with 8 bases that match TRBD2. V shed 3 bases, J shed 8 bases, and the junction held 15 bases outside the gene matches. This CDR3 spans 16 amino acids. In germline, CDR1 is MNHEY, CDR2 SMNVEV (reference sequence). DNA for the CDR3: TGTGCCAGCAGTTTTCGGCCTCCGGGACTAGGGACCAAGCAGTACTTC. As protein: CASSFRPPGLGTKQYF.

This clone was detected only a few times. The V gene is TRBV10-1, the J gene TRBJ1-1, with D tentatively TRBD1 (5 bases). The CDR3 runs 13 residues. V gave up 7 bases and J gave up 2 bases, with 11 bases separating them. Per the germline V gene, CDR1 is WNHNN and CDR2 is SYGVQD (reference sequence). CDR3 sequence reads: CASMRGPNTEAFF. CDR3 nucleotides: TGCGCCAGCATGCGGGGCCCCAACACTGAAGCTTTCTTT.

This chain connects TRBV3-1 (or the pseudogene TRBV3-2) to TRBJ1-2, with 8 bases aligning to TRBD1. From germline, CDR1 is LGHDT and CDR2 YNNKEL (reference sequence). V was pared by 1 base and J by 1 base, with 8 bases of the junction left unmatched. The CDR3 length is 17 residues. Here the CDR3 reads CASSQARDRGHNYGYTF. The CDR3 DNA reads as TGTGCCAGCAGCCAAGCTCGAGACAGGGGCCATAACTATGGCTACACCTTC.

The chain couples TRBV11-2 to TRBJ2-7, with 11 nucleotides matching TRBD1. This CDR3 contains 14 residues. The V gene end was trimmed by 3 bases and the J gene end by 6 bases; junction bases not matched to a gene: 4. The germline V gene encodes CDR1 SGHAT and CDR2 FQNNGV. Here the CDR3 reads CASSFPGQGVEQYF. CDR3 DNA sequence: TGTGCCAGCAGCTTCCCGGGACAGGGGGTCGAGCAGTACTTC. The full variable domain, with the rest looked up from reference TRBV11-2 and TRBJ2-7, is EAGVAQSPRYKIIEKRQSVAFWCNPISGHATLYWYQQILGQGPKLLIQFQNNGVVDDSQLPKDRFSAERLKGVDSTLKIQPAKLEDSAVYLCASSFPGQGVEQYFGPGTRLTVT.